What follows describes a single T cell receptor (beta chain). This clonotype was detected a few times. It has no known antigen specificity. No much larger clonotype is one base removed from it; base qualities were not supplied. This record comes from a study of identical twins (dated by TCRdb to about 2016). Regarding the study in general: The study deep-sequenced TCR alpha and beta repertoires from monozygotic twins, unrelated adults of various ages and cord blood to test whether fetal clonotypes persist. To rule out contamination, replicate twin experiments were performed at different times with different library preparation protocols. Broader findings and caveats from the paper: Zero-insertion analyses could be partly confounded by invariant T cells such as MAIT and iNKT, though diverse VJ usage argued against such confounding for most clonotypes. Out-of-frame TCR alpha sharing in monozygotic twins was systematically underestimated by recombination models, whereas sharing between unrelated individuals was in agreement with the recombination models. Because the same donors could not be followed over many years, the conclusions relied on cross-sectional statistical analysis. Compared with coincidental sharing between unrelated individuals, out-of-frame TCR alpha sequences shared between twins had an excess of sequences with low generation probability. A weaker excess of twin sharing was found in beta out-of-frame sequences because the signal-to-noise ratio was lowered by fewer shared sequences. Fewer insertions were carried by abundant cord blood beta clonotypes; a weaker similar trend was observed in young adult naive repertoires, while no such trend was observed in memory repertoires.

Library preparation was by 5' RACE. Instrument on record: Illumina HiSeq 2000. Template switching added a universal primer binding site, and the final cDNA carried a unique molecular identifier that allowed TCR cDNA molecules to be counted accurately. Specific primers in the conserved constant-segment region were used to synthesize first-strand cDNA for TCR alpha and beta chains. To control for contamination, each cDNA library was double barcoded with a SMART-Mk sample barcode plus Illumina barcodes. TruSeq adapter sequences and Illumina sample barcodes were added in two successive PCR steps. The TCR alpha and beta cDNA libraries were sequenced on the Illumina HiSeq platform using custom primers. Per the source publication's procedure: Raw reads were processed with MiGEC to extract unique molecular identifiers, and MiXCR was used to determine CDR3 positions. Recombination models were inferred per individual with the repgenHMM and IGoR tools using an EM algorithm. The tcR package in R was used for shared clonotype analysis, with sharing normalized by the product of cloneset sizes. To study raw recombination free of thymic and clonal selection effects, out-of-frame nonproductive sequences were analyzed. The public reads were quality trimmed at Q25 with fastp and then assembled into clones with MiXCR by TCRdb, keeping productive beta chains. Rows matching on CDR3 protein sequence are summarized as one entry with the most common DNA and genes. These V and J calls rely on TCRdb rather than the paper's analysis. The sample table shows 1.5 million to 2 million distinct CDR3 sequences, and less than 40% are seen once. The top ten clones comprise 0.25% to 0.3% of the sample.

Only healthy Caucasian donors were included. The receptor's source is a newborn girl in good health. The sample taken for sequencing was cord blood.

The DNA reads TGCGCCAGCAGCTTGGAGCCTCACTACGAGCAGTACTTC. It translates as CASSLEPHYEQYF. The rearranged chain carries TRBV5-1 and TRBJ2-7; confidence is insufficient to name the D gene. CDR1 SGHRS and CDR2 YFSETQ are derived from the germline V gene. Its CDR3 holds 13 amino acids, cysteine through phenylalanine. Kept here is only the CDR3 DNA, which spans 39 bases and is read in frame from base 1. V is pared back by 0 bases and J by 3 bases, with 7 bases lying between the germline termini.